Following are 8 T cell receptor beta chains from one sample sequenced in a study of blood T cell repertoires in COVID-19. Clones were read by immunoSEQ multiplex PCR, and TCRdb kept only the in-frame ones, dropping some. This table holds 350,000 to 400,000 clones, about 90% found once. Sequenced material: peripheral blood. These TCRs come from a man between 18 and 35 years old with active or convalescent COVID-19.

In this sample, this clone turned up a few times. Other DNA sequences in this specimen translate into the identical CDR3. The V gene is TRBV14, the J gene TRBJ1-1, with no clear D. The CDR3 consists of 14 residues. The germline V gene encodes CDR1 SGHDN and CDR2 FVKESK. V lost 3 bases, J lost 0 bases, and 8 bases lay in between. CDR3 amino acids: CASSHPGMNTEAFF. The CDR3 DNA is TGTGCCAGCAGCCATCCGGGAATGAACACTGAAGCTTTCTTT.

The CDR3 reads CASSEFRGTSGTNEQFF. The CDR3 coding sequence is TGTGCCAGCAGTGAATTCCGGGGGACTAGCGGGACCAATGAGCAGTTCTTC. V is TRBV25-1 and J is TRBJ2-1, with 13 bases fitting TRBD2. CDR1 and CDR2 (germline): MGHDK, SYGVNS. The CDR3 length is 17 residues. Germline trimming cut 1 base from V and 6 bases from J; bases unmatched to any gene: 6.

V usage is TRBV19 and J usage is TRBJ1-5, with a tentative D call TRBD1 (5 bases). There are 14 residues in the CDR3. V was shortened by 5 bases and J by 6 bases, with 14 bases between the two germline ends. Germline V gene data show CDR1 as LNHDA and CDR2 as SQIVND (reference sequence). The DNA of the CDR3 is TGTGCCAGTAGTCCCCGACGGGGGATTCAGCCCCAGCATTTT. Residues: CASSPRRGIQPQHF.

The chain links TRBV19 to TRBJ2-2; 8 nucleotides align to TRBD2. The CDR3 is 16 amino acids. Germline-derived CDR1 and CDR2 are LNHDA and SQIVND (reference sequence). J lost 6 bases, V lost 5 bases, and 11 bases had no gene match. CDR3: CASSVDSGAFAGELFF. Here the CDR3 DNA reads TGTGCCAGTAGTGTTGATAGCGGGGCATTCGCCGGGGAGCTGTTTTTT.

The rearrangement uses TRBV6-2 or TRBV6-3 and TRBJ1-5, with 11 bases aligning to TRBD1. This CDR3 has 17 amino acids. The germline V gene has CDR1 MNHEY and CDR2 SVGEGT. The V and J ends lost 2 bases and 6 bases, in that order; junction bases with no gene match: 9. CDR3 sequence reads: CASSYNTGQGAVQPQHF. The CDR3 nucleotides are TGTGCCAGCAGTTACAATACCGGACAGGGGGCCGTTCAGCCCCAGCATTTT.

J is TRBJ1-1 and V is TRBV19; maybe TRBD1 (6 bases). Looked up from germline, CDR1 is LNHDA and CDR2 is SQIVND (reference sequence). CDR3 length equals 16 residues. V gave up 7 bases and J gave up 4 bases, with 22 bases separating them. This CDR3 reads CASTTMAGVQGTEAFF. The CDR3 DNA is TGTGCCAGTACCACGATGGCAGGGGTCCAAGGCACTGAAGCTTTCTTT.

This chain links TRBV7-2 with TRBJ2-1; TRBD1 agrees at 10 bases. Germline lookup yields CDR1 SGHTA and CDR2 FQGNSA. V shed 4 bases, J shed 5 bases, and the junction held 5 bases outside the gene matches. The CDR3 consists of 15 residues. CDR3 nucleotides: TGTGCCAGCAGCTATGGACAGGGGGGTCACAATGAGCAGTTCTTC. This sequence encodes CASSYGQGGHNEQFF.

For this clone: The DNA is omitted, as the CDR3 cannot be located on it reliably, and the CDR3 follows TCRdb's listing. The chain employs TRBV6-6 and TRBJ2-4; the table's D gene call, TRBD2, was not cross checked with the DNA. The V gene's germline CDR1 is MNHNY and CDR2 SVGAGI (reference sequence). Both ends counted, the CDR3 spans 21 residues. The CDR3 is CASSQSGRRPKTFSTSARQYF.